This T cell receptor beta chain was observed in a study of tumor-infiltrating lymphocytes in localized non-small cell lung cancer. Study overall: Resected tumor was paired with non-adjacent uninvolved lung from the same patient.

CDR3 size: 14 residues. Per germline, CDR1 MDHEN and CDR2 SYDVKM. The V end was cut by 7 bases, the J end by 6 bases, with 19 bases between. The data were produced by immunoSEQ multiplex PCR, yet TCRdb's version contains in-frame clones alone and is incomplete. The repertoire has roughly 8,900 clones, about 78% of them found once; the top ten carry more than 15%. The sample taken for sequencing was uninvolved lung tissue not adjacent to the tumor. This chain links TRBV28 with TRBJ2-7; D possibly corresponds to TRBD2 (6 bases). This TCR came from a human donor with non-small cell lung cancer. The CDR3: CASNAQGGASEQYF. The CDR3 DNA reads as TGTGCCAGCAATGCGCAGGGAGGAGCCTCCGAGCAGTACTTC. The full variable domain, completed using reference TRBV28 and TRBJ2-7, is DVKVTQSSRYLVKRTGEKVFLECVQDMDHENMFWYRQDPGLGLRLIYFSYDVKMKEKGDIPEGYSVSREKKERFSLILESASTNQTSMYLCASNAQGGASEQYFGPGTRLTVT.